Included here is one TCR beta chain sequence, with context. This specimen comes from a study of OX40 agonist ivuxolimab in advanced cancers. Study-level background: Patients received the agonistic anti-OX40 (CD134) antibody ivuxolimab.

V trimming: 4 bases; J trimming: 10 bases; junction bases outside the gene matches: 7. This CDR3 comprises 13 residues. Germline V gene lookup returns CDR1 SGHVS and CDR2 FNYEAQ. Blood got drawn at baseline, again on cycle 4 day 1, and then on cycle 7 day 1. Sequencing was performed with immunoSEQ multiplex PCR; in TCRdb, only in-frame clones are kept and a portion is missing. Here the sample spans 9,500 to 15,000 clones, approximately 62% being singletons. The chain carries TRBV7-6 and TRBJ2-1, with TRBD2 identical over 7 bases. The material sequenced was CD4+ or CD8+ T cells sorted from blood, taken in a trial of the OX40 agonist ivuxolimab. The clonotype originates from an adult with an advanced solid tumor such as melanoma, head and neck, liver or kidney cancer. This CDR3 is CASSSRDYDEQFF. The CDR3 DNA follows: TGTGCCAGCAGCTCCCGGGACTACGACGAGCAGTTCTTC.